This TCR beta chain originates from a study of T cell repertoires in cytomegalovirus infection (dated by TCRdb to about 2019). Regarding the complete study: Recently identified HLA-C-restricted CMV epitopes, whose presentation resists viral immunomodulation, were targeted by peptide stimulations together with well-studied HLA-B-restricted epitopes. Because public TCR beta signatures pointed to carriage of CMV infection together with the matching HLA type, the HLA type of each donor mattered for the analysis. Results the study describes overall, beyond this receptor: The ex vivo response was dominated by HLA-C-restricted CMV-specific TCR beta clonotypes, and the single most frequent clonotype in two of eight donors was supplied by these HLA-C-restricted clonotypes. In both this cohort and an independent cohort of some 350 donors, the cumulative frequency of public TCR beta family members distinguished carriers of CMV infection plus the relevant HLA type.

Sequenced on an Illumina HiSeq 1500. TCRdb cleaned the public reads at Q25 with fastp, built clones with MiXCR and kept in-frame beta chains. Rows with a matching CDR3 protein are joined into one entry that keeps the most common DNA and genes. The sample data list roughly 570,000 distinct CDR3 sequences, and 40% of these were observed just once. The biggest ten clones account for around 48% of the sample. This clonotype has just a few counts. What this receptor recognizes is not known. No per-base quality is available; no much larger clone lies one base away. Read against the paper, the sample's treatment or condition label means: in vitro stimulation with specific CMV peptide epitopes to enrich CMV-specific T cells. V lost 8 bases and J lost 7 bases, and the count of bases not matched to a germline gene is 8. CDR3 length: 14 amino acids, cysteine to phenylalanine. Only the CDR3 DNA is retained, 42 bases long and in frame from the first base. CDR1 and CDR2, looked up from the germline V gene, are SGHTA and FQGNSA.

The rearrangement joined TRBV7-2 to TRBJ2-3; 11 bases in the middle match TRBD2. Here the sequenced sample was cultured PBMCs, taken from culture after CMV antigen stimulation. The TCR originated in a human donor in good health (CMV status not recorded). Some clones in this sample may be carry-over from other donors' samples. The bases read TGTGCCAGCTCTATAGCGGGGGGGCCAAATACGCAGTATTTT. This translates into CASSIAGGPNTQYF.